This record concerns one T cell receptor (beta chain) sequence. The antigen remains undetermined. The data stem from a study of PD-1 blockade in classical Hodgkin lymphoma. Study conclusions and caveats: Newly diagnosed patients were said to have less baseline TCR diversity than healthy donors did. Unlike CD8+ TCR diversity, which did not rise significantly by C4D1, CD4+ TCR diversity did.

The repertoire was sequenced with immunoSEQ multiplex PCR; TCRdb's copy has only in-frame clones and lacks some. The sample lists tens of thousands of clones, more than 80% seen once, with 10% in the top ten. As for time point: cycle 4 day 1 (C4D1), after about 6 weeks of nivolumab. Each patient relapsed following autologous stem cell transplantation, and prior brentuximab vedotin exposure differed. Losses at the gene ends were 6 bases for V and 9 bases for J; bases not matched to a gene: 10. The CDR3 is made up of 13 amino acids. From germline, CDR1 is WNHNN and CDR2 SYGVQD (reference sequence). The sequences come from peripheral blood mononuclear cells (PBMCs), collected before the fourth cycle of nivolumab. The V call is TRBV10-1, the J call TRBJ1-1; 7 nucleotides match TRBD1. The sequence was obtained from a human donor with classical Hodgkin lymphoma. CDR3 nucleotides: TGCGCCAGCAGCCCGCCGGGGACAGAAAAAGCTTTCTTT. Translation gives CASSPPGTEKAFF.